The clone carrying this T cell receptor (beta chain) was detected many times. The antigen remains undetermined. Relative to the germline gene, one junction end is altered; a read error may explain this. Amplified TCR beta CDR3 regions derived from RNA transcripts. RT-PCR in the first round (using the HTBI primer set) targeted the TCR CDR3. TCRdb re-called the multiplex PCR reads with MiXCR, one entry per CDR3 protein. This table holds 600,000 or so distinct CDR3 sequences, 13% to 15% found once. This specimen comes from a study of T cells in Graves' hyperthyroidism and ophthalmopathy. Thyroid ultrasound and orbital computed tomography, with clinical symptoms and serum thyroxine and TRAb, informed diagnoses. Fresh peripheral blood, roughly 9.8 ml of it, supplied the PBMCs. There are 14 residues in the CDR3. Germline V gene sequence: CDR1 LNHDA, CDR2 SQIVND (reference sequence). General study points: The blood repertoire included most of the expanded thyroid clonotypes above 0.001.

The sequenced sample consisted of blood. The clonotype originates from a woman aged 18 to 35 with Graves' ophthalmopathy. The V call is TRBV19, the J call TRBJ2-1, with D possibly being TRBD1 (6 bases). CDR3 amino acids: CASSIGGSYNEQFF. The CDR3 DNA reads TGTGCCAGCAGTATAGGGGGCTCCTACAATGAGCAGTTCTTC.